This TCR beta chain was sequenced during a study of regulatory T cells in long-lasting Graves disease. Trimming took off 4 bases at V and 3 bases at J, with 7 bases between the two ends. The germline CDR1 and CDR2 sequences are SGHTA and FQGNSA. The CDR3 has 12 amino acids. This clonotype was seen at least ten times. The antigen remains unidentified. General study findings and limits: Persistent Graves' disease cases displayed lower TCR diversity than newly diagnosed ones.

Assembly of TCR beta libraries relied on iRepertoire HTBI primers together with Arm-PCR of CDR3 regions. TCRdb reanalysed the multiplex PCR reads using MiXCR and keeps one entry per CDR3 protein. The sample holds some 420,000 distinct CDR3 sequences, roughly 23% seen once. Stated time point: persistent/refractory GD, antithyroid drugs over 5 years with positive TRAb. Following extraction of RNA from PBMCs, that RNA was used to make the TCR library. The sequenced sample was peripheral blood mononuclear cells (PBMCs), obtained when the disease was refractory, from a patient treated with antithyroid drugs. This clonotype originated in a female donor with Graves disease. V and J are TRBV7-2 and TRBJ2-7; D uncertain. DNA for the CDR3: TGTGCCAGCAGCTCCAGTTACTACGAGCAGTACTTC. It encodes CASSSSYYEQYF.